One sample yielded the 19 T cell receptor beta chains listed below, sequenced in a study of OX40 agonist ivuxolimab in advanced cancers. Measured with immunoSEQ multiplex PCR; TCRdb has only the in-frame clones, and not every one. The data hold fewer than 85,000 clones, with around 80% observed a single time. The source material was CD4+ or CD8+ T cells sorted from blood, sampled in a trial of the OX40 agonist ivuxolimab. The receptors stem from an adult with an advanced solid tumor such as melanoma, head and neck, liver or kidney cancer.

The J gene is TRBJ1-2, the V gene TRBV14; a possible D gene is TRBD1 (6 bases). Trimming removed 0 bases at V and 8 bases at J, with 19 bases between. This CDR3 has 16 amino acids. CDR1 is SGHDN and CDR2 is FVKESK in the germline V gene. CDR3 nucleotide sequence: TGTGCCAGCAGCCAAGAGTACAGGGCGGATTCGCAAGGCTACACCTTC. Amino acids: CASSQEYRADSQGYTF.

The J gene is TRBJ1-2, the V gene TRBV4-1; D perhaps matches TRBD1 (5 bases). Germline CDR1 MGHRA, CDR2 YSYEKL. V was cut by 1 base and J by 3 bases, with 12 bases left in between. The CDR3 has 15 residues. CDR3 in DNA: TGCGCCAGCAGCCAAGCAGGGAATTTCGACTATGGCTACACCTTC. Translation gives CASSQAGNFDYGYTF.

This clone was counted a few times. The V call is TRBV11-2, the J call TRBJ1-6, with TRBD1 matching over 8 bases. The CDR3 covers 14 residues. From germline, CDR1 is SGHAT and CDR2 FQNNGV. The junction had 6 bases not matched to a gene; V was cut back by 7 bases and J by 7 bases. CDR3: CASTAGGWNSPLHF. The CDR3 DNA reads TGTGCCAGCACGGCAGGGGGCTGGAATTCACCCCTCCACTTT.

The chain joins TRBV7-3 to TRBJ2-5; no definite D call. The V gene lost 1 base and the J gene lost 5 bases, with 8 bases spanning the gap. Germline CDR1 and CDR2: SGHTA and FQGTGA. This CDR3 spans 13 amino acids. The CDR3 loop reads CASSLSVEETQYF. The CDR3 DNA reads as TGTGCCAGCAGCTTAAGCGTCGAGGAGACCCAGTACTTC.

The rearrangement uses TRBV28 and TRBJ2-7, with TRBD2 as a possible D gene (5 bases). The CDR3 runs 11 residues. The germline CDR1 and CDR2 sequences are MDHEN and SYDVKM. V shed 3 bases and J shed 6 bases, with 6 bases lying between them. CDR3 DNA: TGTGCCAGCAGTTTCGGAGGCGAGCAGTACTTC. This encodes CASSFGGEQYF.

This chain joins TRBV10-3 and TRBJ2-7, with 9 positions matching TRBD1. The CDR3 spans 14 residues. Germline loops: CDR1 ENHRY, CDR2 SYGVKD. Losses at the gene ends were 7 bases for V and 1 base for J; bases not matched to a gene: 5. The DNA of the CDR3 is TGTGCCATCAACCTGGGGACAGGGTCCTACGAGCAGTACTTC. Encoded protein: CAINLGTGSYEQYF.

The chain couples TRBV21-1 to TRBJ1-2. TRBV21-1 is shown as a pseudogene. The CDR3 length is 16 residues. The CDR3 sequence: CASSKYGTRGSRGYTF. Here the CDR3 DNA reads TGTGCCAGCAGCAAATATGGGACCCGCGGAAGTAGGGGCTACACCTTC.

The chain carries TRBV4-2 and TRBJ1-2; 11 bases agree with TRBD1. The CDR3 length is 14 residues. Trimming took 3 bases from V and 6 from J; bases not matched to a gene: 3. Germline V gene sequence: CDR1 LGHNA, CDR2 YNFKEQ. This chain's CDR3 is CASSQGTGGDGYTF. The CDR3 bases are TGTGCCAGCAGCCAGGGGACAGGGGGGGATGGCTACACCTTC.

Notes on this clone: The sample has other DNA sequences that encode this CDR3 too. The chain employs TRBV7-2 and TRBJ2-3, with 10 bases matching TRBD2. The CDR3 sequence is 14 residues long. J gave up 3 bases and V 5 bases, and 2 bases lay outside the gene matches. Germline V gene sequence: CDR1 SGHTA, CDR2 FQGNSA. This CDR3 is CASSPGLATDTQYF. Written as DNA, the CDR3 is TGTGCCAGCAGCCCGGGACTAGCGACAGATACGCAGTATTTT.

This chain uses TRBV7-2 with TRBJ2-5; 8 bases are a match to TRBD1. CDR3 length: 16 amino acids. Germline trimming cut 2 bases from V and 5 bases from J; bases unmatched to any gene: 10. Per germline, CDR1 SGHTA and CDR2 FQGNSA. Here the CDR3 reads CASSLFLQGAGETQYF. CDR3 bases: TGTGCCAGCAGCTTATTTCTGCAGGGGGCCGGTGAGACCCAGTACTTC.

This chain connects TRBV6-5 to TRBJ2-7; 9 nucleotides agree with TRBD2. The ends lost 0 bases at V and 4 bases at J; junction bases unmatched: 7. This CDR3 comprises 16 residues. Germline CDR1 MNHEY, CDR2 SVGAGI. In nucleotides, the CDR3 is TGTGCCAGCAGTTACTCGGTCGCTAGCGGGACTTACGAGCAGTACTTC. Encoded protein: CASSYSVASGTYEQYF.

The V call is TRBV6-6, the J call TRBJ1-4; D uncertain. This CDR3 region has 15 residues. V was shortened by 6 bases and J by 7 bases, with 18 bases between the two germline ends. The germline CDR1 and CDR2 sequences are MNHNY and SVGAGI (reference sequence). CDR3 bases: TGTGCCAGCAGGAGGGCGGGTGACCGGGGTGAAAAACTGTTTTTT. Its protein is CASRRAGDRGEKLFF.

The V gene is TRBV9, the J gene TRBJ2-7, with D possibly TRBD2 on 6 matching bases. Between the trimmed V and J ends, which lost 0 bases and 2 bases, there was a span of 12 bases. The CDR3 covers 15 residues. CDR1 SGDLS and CDR2 YYNGEE come from the germline V gene. The CDR3 loop is CASSVGGGSPYEQYF. The CDR3 region has the DNA TGTGCCAGCAGCGTAGGAGGAGGGAGCCCCTACGAGCAGTACTTC.

The chain carries TRBV7-3 and TRBJ1-1; 7 bases map to TRBD1. The V segment lost 5 bases and the J segment 8 bases; nucleotides outside the gene matches: 8. Germline CDR1 is SGHTA and CDR2 is FQGTGA. The CDR3 loop spans 13 amino acids. This CDR3 reads CASSRSGTEEAFF. The CDR3 nucleotides are TGTGCCAGCAGCCGTTCCGGGACAGAGGAAGCTTTCTTT.

The chain couples TRBV7-2 to TRBJ1-2; 7 bases line up with TRBD1. Germline V lookup: CDR1 SGHTA, CDR2 FQGNSA. This CDR3 is 14 amino acids long. The ends lost 4 bases at V and 5 bases at J; junction bases unmatched: 7. The CDR3 sequence is CASSSGTDLYGYTF. The CDR3 coding sequence is TGTGCCAGCAGCTCCGGGACAGACCTTTATGGCTACACCTTC.

The chain combines TRBV7-9 with TRBJ1-2; D is unresolved. This CDR3 is 14 amino acids long. Germline V gives CDR1 SEHNR, CDR2 FQNEAQ (reference sequence). V was cut by 3 bases and J by 2 bases, with 10 bases left in between. The CDR3 loop reads CASSLAQPNYGYTF. The CDR3 DNA is TGTGCCAGCAGCTTGGCTCAGCCAAACTATGGCTACACCTTC.

Here the CDR3 reads CASSVSAQDYGYTF. Here the CDR3 DNA reads TGTGCCAGCAGCGTATCTGCCCAGGACTATGGCTACACCTTC. V usage is TRBV9 and J usage is TRBJ1-2; D unclear. The V end lost 1 base, the J end lost 3 bases, and 10 bases lay between the germline ends. The CDR3 loop spans 14 amino acids. The germline V gene encodes CDR1 SGDLS and CDR2 YYNGEE.

J is TRBJ2-7 and V is TRBV30; D uncertain. The germline V and J ends were trimmed by 3 bases and 5 bases, with 14 bases remaining between them. This CDR3 region has 13 residues. CDR1 and CDR2 from the germline V gene are GTSNPN and SVGIG (reference sequence). The CDR3: CAWSRSKGNEQYF. CDR3 nucleotides: TGTGCCTGGAGCCGATCCAAAGGAAACGAGCAGTACTTC. The full variable domain, with the rest looked up from reference TRBV30 and TRBJ2-7, is SQTIHQWPATLVQPVGSPLSLECTVEGTSNPNLYWYRQAAGRGLQLLFYSVGIGQISSEVPQNLSASRPQDRQFILSSKKLLLSDSGFYLCAWSRSKGNEQYFGPGTRLTVT.

This clone appeared once. The rearrangement joins TRBV30 to TRBJ2-3; tentatively, D is TRBD2 (6 bases). The CDR3 runs to 13 residues. V dropped 3 bases and J dropped 6 bases, with 13 bases sitting between them. CDR1 is GTSNPN, CDR2 SVGIG, per germline (reference sequence). CDR3 region: CAWSGGLKDTQYF. The CDR3 DNA sequence: TGTGCCTGGAGCGGAGGGTTGAAGGATACGCAGTATTTT.